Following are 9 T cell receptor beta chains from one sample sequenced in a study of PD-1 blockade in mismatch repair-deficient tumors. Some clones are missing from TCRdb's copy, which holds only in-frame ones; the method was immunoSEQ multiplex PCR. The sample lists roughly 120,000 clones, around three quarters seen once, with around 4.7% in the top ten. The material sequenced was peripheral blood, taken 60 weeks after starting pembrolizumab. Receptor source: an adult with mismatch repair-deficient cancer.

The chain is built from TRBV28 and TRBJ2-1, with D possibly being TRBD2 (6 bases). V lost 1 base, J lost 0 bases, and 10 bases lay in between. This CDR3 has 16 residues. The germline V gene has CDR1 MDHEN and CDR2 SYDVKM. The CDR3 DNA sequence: TGTGCCAGCAGTTTATTTTCCGGGAGCTCCTACAATGAGCAGTTCTTC. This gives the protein CASSLFSGSSYNEQFF. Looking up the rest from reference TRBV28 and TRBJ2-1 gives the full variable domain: DVKVTQSSRYLVKRTGEKVFLECVQDMDHENMFWYRQDPGLGLRLIYFSYDVKMKEKGDIPEGYSVSREKKERFSLILESASTNQTSMYLCASSLFSGSSYNEQFFGPGTRLTVL.

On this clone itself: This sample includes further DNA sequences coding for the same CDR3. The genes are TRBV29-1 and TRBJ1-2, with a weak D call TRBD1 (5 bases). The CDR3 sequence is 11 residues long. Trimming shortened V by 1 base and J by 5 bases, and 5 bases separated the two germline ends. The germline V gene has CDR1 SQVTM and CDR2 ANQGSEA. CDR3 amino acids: CSVEGGYGYTF. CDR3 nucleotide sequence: TGCAGCGTTGAAGGGGGGTATGGCTACACCTTC.

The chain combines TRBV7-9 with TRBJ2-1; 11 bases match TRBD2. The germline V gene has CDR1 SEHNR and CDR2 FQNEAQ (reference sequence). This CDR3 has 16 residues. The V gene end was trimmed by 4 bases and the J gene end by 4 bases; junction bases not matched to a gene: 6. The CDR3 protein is CASSSLAGGDYNEQFF. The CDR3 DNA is TGTGCCAGCAGCTCTTTAGCGGGAGGGGATTACAATGAGCAGTTCTTC.

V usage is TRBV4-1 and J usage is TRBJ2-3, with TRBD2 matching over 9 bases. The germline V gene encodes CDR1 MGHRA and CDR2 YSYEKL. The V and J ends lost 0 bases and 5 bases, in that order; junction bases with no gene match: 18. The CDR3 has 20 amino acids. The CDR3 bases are TGCGCCAGCAGCCAAGATCGGGCTAGCGGGATCCTCGTGAAGGGAGATACGCAGTATTTT. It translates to CASSQDRASGILVKGDTQYF.

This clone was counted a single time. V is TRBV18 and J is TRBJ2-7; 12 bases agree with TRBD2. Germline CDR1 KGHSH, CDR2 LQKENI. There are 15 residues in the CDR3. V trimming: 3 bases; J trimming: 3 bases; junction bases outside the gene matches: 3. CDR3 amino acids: CASSPGLAGNYEQYF. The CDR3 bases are TGTGCCAGCTCACCCGGACTAGCGGGGAACTACGAGCAGTACTTC.

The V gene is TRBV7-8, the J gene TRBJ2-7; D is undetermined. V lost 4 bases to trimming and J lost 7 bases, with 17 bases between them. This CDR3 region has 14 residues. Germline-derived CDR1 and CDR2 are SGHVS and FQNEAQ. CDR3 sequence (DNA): TGTGCCAGCAGCTCCGGACGGCTTGAAAATGAGCAGTACTTC. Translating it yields CASSSGRLENEQYF.

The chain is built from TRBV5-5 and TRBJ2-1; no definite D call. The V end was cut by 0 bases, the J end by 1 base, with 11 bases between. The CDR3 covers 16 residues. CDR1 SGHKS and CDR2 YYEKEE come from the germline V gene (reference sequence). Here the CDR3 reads CASSLGFAVSYNEQFF. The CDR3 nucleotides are TGTGCCAGCAGCTTGGGGTTCGCGGTTTCCTACAATGAGCAGTTCTTC.

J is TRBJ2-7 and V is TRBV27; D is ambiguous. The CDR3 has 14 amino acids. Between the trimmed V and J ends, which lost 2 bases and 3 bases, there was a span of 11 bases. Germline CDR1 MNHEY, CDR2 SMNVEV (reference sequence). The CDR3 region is CASSLGRIIYEQYF. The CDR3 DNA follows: TGTGCCAGCAGTTTAGGTCGGATAATCTACGAGCAGTACTTC.

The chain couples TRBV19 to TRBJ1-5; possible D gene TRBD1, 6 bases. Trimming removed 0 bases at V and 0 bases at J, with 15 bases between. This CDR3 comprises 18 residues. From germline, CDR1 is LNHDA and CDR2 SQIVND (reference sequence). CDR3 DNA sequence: TGTGCCAGTAGTATAGATTCGGAGGGACATGATAGCAATCAGCCCCAGCATTTT. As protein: CASSIDSEGHDSNQPQHF.